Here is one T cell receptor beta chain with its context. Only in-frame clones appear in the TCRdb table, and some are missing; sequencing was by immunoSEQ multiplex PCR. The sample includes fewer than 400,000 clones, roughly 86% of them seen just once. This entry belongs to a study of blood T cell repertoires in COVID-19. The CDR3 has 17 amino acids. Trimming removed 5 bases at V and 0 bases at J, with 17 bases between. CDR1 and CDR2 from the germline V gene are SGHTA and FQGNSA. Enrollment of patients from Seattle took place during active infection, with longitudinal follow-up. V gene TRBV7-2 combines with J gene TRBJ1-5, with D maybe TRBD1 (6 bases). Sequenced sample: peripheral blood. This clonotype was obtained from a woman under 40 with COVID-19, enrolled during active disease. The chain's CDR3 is CASSKEPGQYSNQPQHF. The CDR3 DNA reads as TGTGCCAGCAGCAAGGAGCCCGGACAGTATAGCAATCAGCCCCAGCATTTT.